The T cell receptor beta chain described here comes from a study of cytomegalovirus exposure and HLA in healthy donors. Regarding the study as a whole: In a later analysis, common viral pathogens appeared linked to several of the most significant clusters. The likely explanation for a cluster of highly shared sequence variants was sequencing artifact.

The PCR was carried out with 60 Vbeta primers and 13 Jbeta primers. This table comes from immunoSEQ multiplex PCR, and its TCRdb copy is limited to in-frame clones, with some not included. The table for this sample gives about 48,000 clones. When sampled, the donors appeared nominally healthy, though they likely had unrecorded immune exposures. Its frequency marks this clone as medium-sized. The antigen is unknown. After removal of 6 bases from V and 15 bases from J, the junction contained 11 bases not matched to a gene. The CDR3 runs to 12 residues. Per germline, CDR1 LNHDA and CDR2 SQIVND (reference sequence).

V usage is TRBV19 and J usage is TRBJ2-1; 7 positions agree with TRBD2. Sequencing input: PBMCs. The TCR originated in a woman in her 40s in good health and CMV-seronegative. CDR3 coding DNA: TGTGCCAGTAGAAGCGGGGTGGGGGTGCTGTTCTTC. Amino acid sequence: CASRSGVGVLFF.